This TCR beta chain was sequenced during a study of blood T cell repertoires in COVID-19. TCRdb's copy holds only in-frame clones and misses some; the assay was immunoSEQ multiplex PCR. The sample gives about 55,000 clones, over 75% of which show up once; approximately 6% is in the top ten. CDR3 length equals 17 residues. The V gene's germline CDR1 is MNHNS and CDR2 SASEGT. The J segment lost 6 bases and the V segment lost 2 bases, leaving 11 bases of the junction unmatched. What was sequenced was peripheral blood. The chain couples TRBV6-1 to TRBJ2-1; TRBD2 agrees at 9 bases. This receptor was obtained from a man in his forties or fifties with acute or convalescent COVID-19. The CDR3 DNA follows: TGTGCCAGCAGTGAAAAAGGGATGATAGCGGGAGCCAATGAGCAGTTCTTC. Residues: CASSEKGMIAGANEQFF.